The T cell receptor beta chain under discussion was sequenced for a study of shared clonotypes between healthy human individuals. Produced via immunoSEQ multiplex PCR; TCRdb's table is partial and in-frame only. The sample has more than 1.2 million clones, 98% to 99% seen once. Whole-study results and caveats: An anticipated effect of sequencing depth on clonotype sharing among donors was recognized.

This clone was picked up one time. Its antigen remains unknown. CD45RA-negative memory and CD45RA+ naive subsets were split from the CD4+ cells. The sequencing input was naive CD4+ T cells sorted from blood. Stated subset: CD45RA+ positively selected. The TCR was taken from a man aged 30 to 39 in good health.

The CDR3 is CSVEPGQGFGYTF. In DNA, the CDR3 is TGCAGCGTTGAGCCGGGACAGGGTTTTGGCTACACCTTC. The rearrangement links TRBV29-1 to TRBJ1-2; 9 bases fit TRBD1. The germline V gene encodes CDR1 SQVTM and CDR2 ANQGSEA. The CDR3 is made up of 13 amino acids. After removal of 3 bases from V and 7 bases from J, the junction contained 6 bases not matched to a gene.